Listed here is a single T cell receptor beta chain. No antigen is known for it. The CDR3 contains 14 residues. With 5 bases clipped from V and 3 bases from J, the junction kept 6 bases outside the gene matches. Germline values: CDR1 SNHLY, CDR2 FYNNEI. Time point given: cycle 4 day 1 (C4D1), after about 6 weeks of nivolumab. Exposure to brentuximab vedotin varied, and each patient had relapsed following autologous stem cell transplantation. This sample is drawn from a study of PD-1 blockade in classical Hodgkin lymphoma. Across the study: With a 2-week interval, patients received intravenous nivolumab at 3 mg/kg. Study observations and caveats: CD4+ TCR diversity, unlike CD8+, rose significantly by C4D1. Exclusion was the outcome for patients who began nivolumab under 1 year after ASCT. Relapsed/refractory patients reportedly had lower baseline diversity than newly diagnosed patients.

Clones were sequenced by immunoSEQ multiplex PCR, and TCRdb holds only the in-frame ones, with some missing. Of approximately 17,000 clones listed, roughly 65% are singletons. This chain joins TRBV2 and TRBJ1-2, with 7 bases that match TRBD1. Sequencing used peripheral blood mononuclear cells (PBMCs), obtained before the fourth cycle of nivolumab. The receptor comes from a human donor with classical Hodgkin lymphoma. The CDR3 is CASSPGQVYYGYTF. DNA of the CDR3: TGTGCCAGCAGTCCTGGACAGGTGTACTATGGCTACACCTTC.